The 32 T cell receptor beta chains presented below share a single source sample, sequenced in a study of CXCR3-negative and CXCR3-positive naive CD8 T cells. TRB cDNA was prepared as libraries by UMI-labeled 5' RACE. TCRdb reprocessed the 5' RACE reads, keeping one entry per CDR3 protein, no DNA. This sample's table reports some 120,000 distinct CDR3 sequences. Findings and caveats of the study: Naive cells positive for CXCR3 carried more hydrophobic TRB CDR3s than CXCR3-negative ones.

These receptors are not linked to any known antigen. The sequencing input was naive CXCR3+ CD8+ T cells from blood. Subset meaning: CD45RO-CCR7+CD27+CD95- naive CD8+ T cells expressing CXCR3 (TNR3+). These receptors were collected from a human donor in good health. Some clones in this sample may be carry-over from other donors' samples.

The chain has TRBV27 and TRBJ2-1. Germline values: CDR1 MNHEY, CDR2 SMNVEV (reference sequence). CDR3 length: 14 amino acids. The CDR3 sequence is CASRWTGRHNEQFF.

This rearrangement joins TRBV3-1 to TRBJ2-7; the TCRdb D gene call, TRBD2, has no DNA to confirm it. CDR1 is LGHDT and CDR2 is YNNKEL in the germline V gene (reference sequence). The CDR3 extends over 16 amino acids. CDR3 region: CASSQSGEGITYEQYF.

The CDR3 loop reads CASSVVISANTGELFF. The chain couples TRBV9 to TRBJ2-2. CDR1 and CDR2 (germline): SGDLS, YYNGEE. The CDR3 covers 16 residues.

This chain links TRBV2 with TRBJ2-1; absent DNA, TCRdb's TRBD1 call cannot be checked. The CDR3 runs to 16 residues. CDR1 and CDR2 (germline): SNHLY, FYNNEI. CDR3: CASSESGGGAYNEQFF. The full variable domain, completed using reference TRBV2 and TRBJ2-1, is EPEVTQTPSHQVTQMGQEVILRCVPISNHLYFYWYRQILGQKVEFLVSFYNNEISEKSEIFDDQFSVERPDGSNFTLKIRSTKLEDSAMYFCASSESGGGAYNEQFFGPGTRLTVL.

The V and J genes are TRBV29-1 and TRBJ1-2; the D call of TRBD1 rests on TCRdb alone, since no DNA is present to check it. Germline V gene lookup returns CDR1 SQVTM and CDR2 ANQGSEA. CDR3 size: 16 residues. The CDR3 reads CSVADARQGLSYGYTF. The full variable domain, its missing parts supplied by reference TRBV29-1 and TRBJ1-2, is SAVISQKPSRDICQRGTSLTIQCQVDSQVTMMFWYRQQPGQSLTLIATANQGSEATYESGFVIDKFPISRPNLTFSTLTVSNMSPEDSSIYLCSVADARQGLSYGYTFGSGTRLTVV.

The chain employs TRBV4-1 and TRBJ1-2; TCRdb returns TRBD1, unconfirmable since there is no DNA. Per the germline V gene, CDR1 is MGHRA and CDR2 is YSYEKL. This CDR3 spans 15 amino acids. CDR3 in amino acids: CASSQVTGANYGYTF.

This chain links TRBV7-9 with TRBJ2-1; TCRdb's D gene call, TRBD1, goes unchecked for lack of DNA. The CDR3 is 14 amino acids. Germline CDR1 is SEHNR and CDR2 is FQNEAQ (reference sequence). The CDR3 region is CASNSDRDYNEQFF.

This chain's CDR3 is CASSPSSETDTQYF. The chain links TRBV18 to TRBJ2-3. The V gene's germline CDR1 is KGHSH and CDR2 LQKENI. The CDR3 covers 14 residues.

The chain carries TRBV11-2 and TRBJ2-7; TCRdb proposes TRBD1, but this gene call is untestable without DNA. The CDR3 sequence is 15 residues long. Looked up from germline, CDR1 is SGHAT and CDR2 is FQNNGV. The CDR3 sequence: CASSLEEGFSYEQYF. Supplemented by reference TRBV11-2 and TRBJ2-7, the full variable domain reads EAGVAQSPRYKIIEKRQSVAFWCNPISGHATLYWYQQILGQGPKLLIQFQNNGVVDDSQLPKDRFSAERLKGVDSTLKIQPAKLEDSAVYLCASSLEEGFSYEQYFGPGTRLTVT.

The rearrangement uses TRBV5-6 and TRBJ2-3; as DNA is missing, the TRBD2 call by TCRdb cannot be tested. The CDR3 is 17 residues long. Germline V gene lookup returns CDR1 SGHDT and CDR2 YYEEEE. The CDR3 region is CASSLGAGGTGTDTQYF.

The chain uses TRBV7-9 and TRBJ1-1. Germline CDR1 SEHNR, CDR2 FQNEAQ (reference sequence). The CDR3 covers 13 residues. The CDR3 here is CASSSESYTEAFF.

This rearrangement joins TRBV6-2 or TRBV6-3 to TRBJ2-3; absent DNA, TCRdb's TRBD2 call cannot be checked. The CDR3 totals 20 residues. Germline-derived CDR1 and CDR2 are MNHEY and SVGEGT. The CDR3 sequence: CASSTPQDVAELPSTDTQYF.

This chain links TRBV15 with TRBJ1-1; TCRdb calls TRBD1, which cannot be checked without DNA. This CDR3 is 15 amino acids long. Looked up from germline, CDR1 is LNHNV and CDR2 is YYDKDF (reference sequence). CDR3 sequence reads: CATSRDWGANTEAFF. Using reference TRBV15 and TRBJ1-1 for the parts outside the CDR3, the full variable domain is DAMVIQNPRYQVTQFGKPVTLSCSQTLNHNVMYWYQQKSSQAPKLLFHYYDKDFNNEADTPDNFQSRRPNTSFCFLDIRSPGLGDTAMYLCATSRDWGANTEAFFGQGTRLTVV.

The V gene is TRBV10-3, the J gene TRBJ1-2. Germline lookup yields CDR1 ENHRY and CDR2 SYGVKD. The CDR3 spans 11 residues. CDR3 sequence: CASRENYGYTF.

This chain connects TRBV2 to TRBJ2-4. Germline V gene sequence: CDR1 SNHLY, CDR2 FYNNEI. The CDR3 length is 14 residues. This CDR3 reads CASRHGIAKNIQYF.

The chain uses TRBV19 and TRBJ1-1. Germline CDR1 reads LNHDA; CDR2 reads SQIVND (reference sequence). The CDR3 is made up of 12 amino acids. CDR3 protein: CASSIRDAEAFF.

The genes are TRBV20-1 and TRBJ1-1; TCRdb returns TRBD1, unconfirmable since there is no DNA. Germline-derived CDR1 and CDR2 are DFQATT and SNEGSKA (reference sequence). The CDR3 is 16 residues long. CDR3 sequence: CSARDLWTGSSTEAFF.

The chain combines TRBV29-1 with TRBJ1-2. CDR3 size: 14 residues. Germline V gene sequence: CDR1 SQVTM, CDR2 ANQGSEA. This CDR3 is CSARTSGRHDGYTF.

The chain couples TRBV6-6 to TRBJ2-7; TCRdb picks TRBD1, but there is no DNA to check that call. CDR1 MNHNY and CDR2 SVGAGI come from the germline V gene (reference sequence). The CDR3 consists of 14 residues. CDR3 in amino acids: CASSSQGGQNEQYF.

The genes are TRBV27 and TRBJ2-1; there is no DNA to check the TCRdb D call of TRBD2. This CDR3 contains 15 residues. In germline, CDR1 is MNHEY, CDR2 SMNVEV (reference sequence). CDR3 residues: CASSWGTSGYNEQFF.

The rearrangement joins TRBV29-1 to TRBJ2-7; with no DNA, the TCRdb D assignment of TRBD2 cannot be verified. Germline V gene sequence: CDR1 SQVTM, CDR2 ANQGSEA. The CDR3 sequence is 13 residues long. The CDR3 sequence is CSVSSGYSYEQYF.

The chain joins TRBV12-3 or TRBV12-4 to TRBJ2-1. The CDR3 extends over 13 amino acids. The CDR3 reads CASSLGRINEQFF.

The chain combines TRBV27 with TRBJ1-2; TCRdb selects TRBD1, and the lack of DNA leaves this call unchecked. Germline CDR1 and CDR2: MNHEY and SMNVEV (reference sequence). The CDR3 contains 13 residues. CDR3 region: CASSLTGTGSYTF.

V gene TRBV27 combines with J gene TRBJ2-1; TCRdb outputs TRBD2, but without DNA this stays unchecked. Germline lookup yields CDR1 MNHEY and CDR2 SMNVEV (reference sequence). The CDR3 totals 14 residues. The CDR3 sequence: CASSLGLLYNEQFF.

The chain couples TRBV4-2 to TRBJ1-2; checking the TCRdb D call of TRBD1 is not possible without DNA. The CDR3 covers 17 residues. The V gene's germline CDR1 is LGHNA and CDR2 YNFKEQ. The chain's CDR3 is CASSQDRVWGPNYGYTF.

The rearrangement links TRBV19 to TRBJ1-5; the TRBD1 assignment by TCRdb is unverifiable without DNA. This CDR3 contains 15 residues. CDR1 and CDR2 (germline): LNHDA, SQIVND (reference sequence). This CDR3 reads CASSGMTGGNQPQHF.

V is TRBV28 and J is TRBJ2-1. This CDR3 comprises 16 residues. The V gene's germline CDR1 is MDHEN and CDR2 SYDVKM. This CDR3 reads CASSLGSRALYNEQFF.

The chain employs TRBV13 and TRBJ2-1; checking the TCRdb D call of TRBD1 is not possible without DNA. This CDR3 is 15 amino acids long. Looked up from germline, CDR1 is PRHDT and CDR2 is FYEKMQ (reference sequence). CDR3 sequence: CASSFGTGLINEQFF.

The chain has TRBV20-1 and TRBJ2-3. The V gene's germline CDR1 is DFQATT and CDR2 SNEGSKA (reference sequence). The CDR3 totals 15 residues. CDR3 protein: CSARVLGLVADTQYF.

This chain joins TRBV7-9 and TRBJ2-4; there is no DNA to check the TCRdb D call of TRBD1. The V gene's germline CDR1 is SEHNR and CDR2 FQNEAQ (reference sequence). The CDR3 spans 13 residues. CDR3 loop: CASSFQGGDIQYF.

The V and J genes are TRBV12-3 or TRBV12-4 and TRBJ2-7. This CDR3 comprises 14 residues. CDR3 in amino acids: CASSLAGYVYEQYF.

The V and J genes are TRBV4-2 and TRBJ1-2; absent DNA, TCRdb's TRBD1 call cannot be checked. The CDR3 sequence is 15 residues long. The germline V gene has CDR1 LGHNA and CDR2 YNFKEQ. The CDR3 loop reads CASMDRGRRDYGYTF.